The next 27 T cell receptor beta chains were all read from a single sample in a study of blood T cell repertoires in COVID-19. Libraries were prepared by immunoSEQ multiplex PCR; TCRdb keeps only in-frame clonotypes and omits some of them. The sample holds 150,000 to 200,000 clones, roughly nine tenths seen once. Sequencing used peripheral blood. These receptors all come from a man aged 70-80 years with active or convalescent COVID-19.

The CDR3 DNA is TGTGCCAGCACTCCCTACGGGGGGCCTATGAACTATGGCTACACCTTC. Amino acid sequence: CASTPYGGPMNYGYTF. The chain recombines TRBV28 with TRBJ1-2; tentatively, D is TRBD1 (6 bases). The length of the CDR3 is 16 residues. Trimming left V 7 bases short and J 2 bases short, with 20 bases between. Germline V gene sequence: CDR1 MDHEN, CDR2 SYDVKM.

This chain links TRBV7-2 with TRBJ1-5; TRBD1 matches at 10 bases. The CDR3 spans 16 residues. Germline V CDR1 and CDR2: SGHTA, FQGNSA. Trimming cost V 5 bases and J 6 bases; bases outside gene matches: 10. This CDR3 is CASSTNRDRGLQPQHF. DNA of the CDR3: TGTGCCAGCAGCACGAACCGGGACAGGGGTCTTCAGCCCCAGCATTTT. The whole variable domain, filled in from reference TRBV7-2 and TRBJ1-5, reads GAGVSQSPSNKVTEKGKDVELRCDPISGHTALYWYRQSLGQGLEFLIYFQGNSAPDKSGLPSDRFSAERTGGSVSTLTIQRTQQEDSAVYLCASSTNRDRGLQPQHFGDGTRLSIL.

This chain connects TRBV27 to TRBJ2-3; TRBD2 aligns across 7 bases. With V trimmed by 4 bases and J by 10 bases, 20 bases remained unmatched. The germline gives CDR1 MNHEY, CDR2 SMNVEV (reference sequence). The length of the CDR3 is 17 residues. Here the CDR3 DNA reads TGTGCCAGCAGTTCGGCTAGCGGCCTAACTGGGGGAAATCCGCAGTATTTT. Encoded protein: CASSSASGLTGGNPQYF.

The genes are TRBV5-4 and TRBJ2-2; D is possibly TRBD2 (5 bases). V lost 0 bases and J lost 4, with 13 bases in between. This CDR3 region has 16 residues. The V gene's germline CDR1 is SGHNT and CDR2 YYREEE (reference sequence). In nucleotides, the CDR3 is TGTGCCAGCAGCTTGGATCCCGCGGGCGGCACCGGGGAGCTGTTTTTT. Translating it yields CASSLDPAGGTGELFF.

The chain couples TRBV9 to TRBJ2-2; D gene ambiguous. CDR1 is SGDLS, CDR2 YYNGEE, per germline. This CDR3 is built from 14 residues. Trimming removed 1 base from V and 3 bases from J, with 7 bases in between. CDR3 in amino acids: CASSVNYYTGELFF. CDR3 nucleotides: TGTGCCAGCAGCGTAAACTACTACACCGGGGAGCTGTTTTTT.

The chain couples TRBV5-1 to TRBJ2-2; D might be TRBD1 (6 bases). Germline lookup yields CDR1 SGHRS and CDR2 YFSETQ. Trimming shortened V by 4 bases and J by 0 bases, and 10 bases separated the two germline ends. This CDR3 region has 15 residues. CDR3 DNA: TGCGCCAGCAGCGTGACAGGTCCGAACACCGGGGAGCTGTTTTTT. Residues: CASSVTGPNTGELFF.

This clone was detected only a few times. The genes are TRBV10-1 and TRBJ2-3, with a tentative D call TRBD1 (6 bases). V was clipped by 4 bases and J by 9 bases, with 14 bases between them. The CDR3 spans 13 residues. In germline, CDR1 is WNHNN, CDR2 SYGVQD (reference sequence). The chain's CDR3 is CASSVVHQGTQYF. CDR3 DNA sequence: TGCGCCAGCAGTGTGGTTCACCAGGGGACGCAGTATTTT.

This chain links TRBV21-1 with TRBJ1-6. TRBV21-1 is described as a pseudogene. This CDR3 is built from 17 residues. The CDR3 bases are TGTGCCAGCAGCAAAGATCGGAGACTCCTCTATAATTCACCCCTCCACTTT. This sequence encodes CASSKDRRLLYNSPLHF.

The chain couples TRBV4-1 to TRBJ1-1; 8 bases fit TRBD1. The CDR3 loop spans 18 amino acids. The V gene's germline CDR1 is MGHRA and CDR2 YSYEKL. The V and J ends lost 2 bases and 1 base, in that order; junction bases with no gene match: 12. This CDR3 reads CASSQPLDRADGNTEAFF. DNA for the CDR3: TGCGCCAGCAGCCAACCTTTGGACAGGGCGGATGGGAACACTGAAGCTTTCTTT.

The chain couples TRBV7-2 to TRBJ2-3, with 10 bases lining up with TRBD1. With 5 bases clipped from V and 8 bases from J, the junction kept 10 bases outside the gene matches. Germline CDR1 SGHTA, CDR2 FQGNSA. The CDR3 loop spans 15 amino acids. CDR3 region: CASSAQTGGEGTQYF. The CDR3 bases are TGTGCCAGCAGCGCCCAGACAGGGGGCGAGGGTACGCAGTATTTT.

The genes are TRBV5-1 and TRBJ2-5, with D possibly TRBD2 on 6 matching bases. The germline CDR1 and CDR2 sequences are SGHRS and YFSETQ. V shed 2 bases and J shed 2 bases, with 16 bases lying between them. The CDR3 has 16 amino acids. The CDR3 region is CASSLHGGNLQETQYF. The CDR3 DNA reads TGCGCCAGCAGCTTACACGGGGGAAATCTACAAGAGACCCAGTACTTC.

This clone has a single count. The chain employs TRBV6-5 and TRBJ1-6, with TRBD1 matching 8 bases. Germline loops: CDR1 MNHEY, CDR2 SVGAGI. There are 14 residues in the CDR3. Trimming took 6 bases from V and 7 from J; bases not matched to a gene: 5. CDR3: CASRPDRGNSPLHF. The CDR3 DNA reads as TGTGCCAGCAGACCCGACAGGGGAAATTCACCCCTCCACTTT.

V gene TRBV4-3 combines with J gene TRBJ2-1; the D is unclear. This CDR3 has 16 residues. CDR1 LGHNA and CDR2 YSLEER come from the germline V gene. Trimming cost V 1 base and J 4 bases, with 14 bases left between them. The CDR3 bases are TGCGCCAGCAGCCAAGGAGCTAGAGCCCGTTACAATGAGCAGTTCTTC. Translated, it gives CASSQGARARYNEQFF.

This clone was seen once. The chain uses TRBV3-1 (or the pseudogene TRBV3-2) and TRBJ2-2; D may be TRBD1 (6 bases). Trimming pared 2 bases from V and 8 bases from J, leaving 12 bases between. Germline values: CDR1 LGHDT, CDR2 YNNKEL (reference sequence). The CDR3 has 14 amino acids. CDR3 residues: CASSQRSGTGELFF. The CDR3 DNA reads TGTGCCAGCAGCCAAAGGTCCGGGACAGGGGAGCTGTTTTTT.

This chain links TRBV28 with TRBJ2-7, with D perhaps TRBD2 (6 bases). This CDR3 region has 12 residues. Trimming cost V 6 bases and J 3 bases, with 9 bases left between them. Germline V CDR1 and CDR2: MDHEN, SYDVKM. The CDR3 DNA sequence: TGTGCCAGCAGCTCGACTAGCTACGAGCAGTACTTC. Translation gives CASSSTSYEQYF.

The chain joins TRBV28 to TRBJ1-5; D unclear. Germline V lookup: CDR1 MDHEN, CDR2 SYDVKM. V gave up 8 bases and J gave up 4 bases, with 9 bases separating them. This CDR3 comprises 12 residues. In nucleotides, the CDR3 is TGTGCCAGCGATGGGAGTAATCAGCCCCAGCATTTT. Translating it yields CASDGSNQPQHF. Full variable domain (rest looked up from reference TRBV28 and TRBJ1-5): DVKVTQSSRYLVKRTGEKVFLECVQDMDHENMFWYRQDPGLGLRLIYFSYDVKMKEKGDIPEGYSVSREKKERFSLILESASTNQTSMYLCASDGSNQPQHFGDGTRLSIL.

V usage is TRBV7-9 and J usage is TRBJ1-4; 8 positions agree with TRBD1. The V segment lost 5 bases and the J segment 12 bases; nucleotides outside the gene matches: 5. Looked up from germline, CDR1 is SEHNR and CDR2 is FQNEAQ (reference sequence). The CDR3 runs 12 residues. CDR3 DNA: TGTGCCAGCAGCGACAGGGGTAGTGAACTGTTTTTT. Its protein is CASSDRGSELFF. Using reference TRBV7-9 and TRBJ1-4 for the parts outside the CDR3, the full variable domain is DTGVSQNPRHKITKRGQNVTFRCDPISEHNRLYWYRQTLGQGPEFLTYFQNEAQLEKSRLLSDRFSAERPKGSFSTLEIQRTEQGDSAMYLCASSDRGSELFFGSGTQLSVL.

This chain links TRBV6-2 or TRBV6-3 with TRBJ2-3; no firm D call. V lost 5 bases to trimming and J lost 1 base, with 7 bases between them. Germline V CDR1 and CDR2: MNHEY, SVGEGT. The CDR3 is made up of 13 amino acids. CDR3: CASSTLRTDTQYF. CDR3 coding DNA: TGTGCCAGCAGTACCCTACGCACAGATACGCAGTATTTT.

V and J are TRBV4-3 and TRBJ1-4, with TRBD1 matching 8 bases. J gave up 8 bases and V 2 bases, and 4 bases lay outside the gene matches. This CDR3 spans 14 amino acids. CDR1 and CDR2 (germline): LGHNA, YSLEER. This CDR3 is CASSQFRGREKLFF. CDR3 in DNA: TGCGCCAGCAGCCAATTCAGGGGGCGCGAAAAACTGTTTTTT.

The CDR3 DNA reads as TGTGCCAGCAGCCGGACAGGGGGCGATGAGCAGTTCTTC. It is translated as CASSRTGGDEQFF. V gene TRBV6-5 combines with J gene TRBJ2-1; 11 bases align to TRBD1. Germline V lookup: CDR1 MNHEY, CDR2 SVGAGI. J was trimmed by 8 bases and V by 6 bases; bases with no gene match: 3. CDR3 size: 13 residues.

This sequence joins TRBV2 and TRBJ1-5, with D possibly TRBD1 on 5 matching bases. The CDR3 is made up of 14 amino acids. V shed 4 bases and J shed 2 bases, with 9 bases lying between them. Germline V lookup: CDR1 SNHLY, CDR2 FYNNEI. DNA of the CDR3: TGTGCCAGCAGTGCAGGGCTCGGCAATCAGCCCCAGCATTTT. Protein: CASSAGLGNQPQHF.

V usage is TRBV7-2 and J usage is TRBJ1-1; TRBD1 matches at 7 bases. Looked up from germline, CDR1 is SGHTA and CDR2 is FQGNSA. V lost 3 bases and J lost 0; bases outside the gene matches: 1. The length of the CDR3 is 14 residues. The CDR3 here is CASSLTGMNTEAFF. The CDR3 nucleotides read TGTGCCAGCAGCTTGACAGGGATGAACACTGAAGCTTTCTTT.

The genes are TRBV12-3 or TRBV12-4 and TRBJ2-3, with D unclear. V dropped 11 bases and J dropped 5 bases, with 8 bases sitting between them. This CDR3 has 10 amino acids. CDR3 coding DNA: TGTGCCCTGGGCCGAGATACGCAGTATTTT. This sequence encodes CALGRDTQYF.

The rearrangement links TRBV24-1 to TRBJ2-2, with D perhaps matching TRBD1 (6 bases). The germline V gene encodes CDR1 KGHDR and CDR2 SFDVKD. Trimming pared 4 bases from V and 1 base from J, leaving 12 bases between. This CDR3 region has 16 residues. The CDR3 coding sequence is TGTGCCACCAGTGACCCCGGGACATTGAACACCGGGGAGCTGTTTTTT. Protein: CATSDPGTLNTGELFF.

This clone showed up just once. The chain combines TRBV4-3 with TRBJ2-5, with 11 bases fitting TRBD2. The CDR3 loop spans 20 amino acids. Per the germline V gene, CDR1 is LGHNA and CDR2 is YSLEER. V was pared by 1 base and J by 4 bases, with 17 bases of the junction left unmatched. The CDR3 here is CASSQVWSGSGGASGETQYF. The CDR3, as DNA: TGCGCCAGCAGCCAAGTTTGGTCGGGTAGCGGGGGGGCCAGCGGAGAGACCCAGTACTTC.

The rearrangement uses TRBV3-1 (or the pseudogene TRBV3-2) and TRBJ2-5; D possibly corresponds to TRBD1 (5 bases). The CDR3 spans 15 residues. Trimming pared 2 bases from V and 2 bases from J, leaving 12 bases between. Germline loops: CDR1 LGHDT, CDR2 YNNKEL (reference sequence). The CDR3 spells CASSQRRRVQETQYF. In DNA, the CDR3 is TGTGCCAGCAGCCAACGTCGCAGGGTTCAAGAGACCCAGTACTTC.

The chain recombines TRBV30 with TRBJ1-5; D call uncertain. Trimming removed 3 bases at V and 2 bases at J, with 5 bases between. From germline, CDR1 is GTSNPN and CDR2 SVGIG (reference sequence). There are 12 residues in the CDR3. In DNA form, the CDR3 reads TGTGCCTGGAGCCCGGGCAATCAGCCCCAGCATTTT. It specifies CAWSPGNQPQHF.